The rows below give T cell receptor beta chains drawn from one sample of a study of identical twins. MiXCR, applied by TCRdb to the 5' RACE reads, yields one record per CDR3 protein. The sample contains 500,000 to 650,000 distinct CDR3 sequences, around 7.4% of which appear only once. In addition, the sample was reused for a study of yellow fever vaccine responses in identical twins.

The specimen was PBMCs. The receptors here all came from a woman under 30 in good health. CDR3s include the opening cysteine and the closing phenylalanine or tryptophan. D genes are given only for firm matches. Clone size is not always given. Where it is, it says once, few, many or a class for expanded clones.

abundance: few
d_gene: TRBD2
j_gene: TRBJ2-1
v_gene: TRBV6-1
CDR3aa: CASSAPLLAGGYNEQFF
CDR3nt: TGTGCCAGCAGCGCACCCCTTCTAGCGGGGGGTTACAATGAGCAGTTCTTC

abundance: few
d_gene: -
j_gene: TRBJ2-5
v_gene: TRBV21-1
CDR3aa: CASSTSGTDRLAGGQETQYF
CDR3nt: TGTGCCAGCAGCACTTCCGGGACAGACAGACTAGCGGGAGGGCAAGAGACCCAGTACTTC

abundance: few
d_gene: TRBD2
j_gene: TRBJ2-2
v_gene: TRBV7-8
CDR3aa: CASSFAGVLISAGELFF
CDR3nt: TGTGCCAGCAGCTTTGCGGGAGTGTTGATTAGCGCCGGGGAGCTGTTTTTT

abundance: few
d_gene: -
j_gene: TRBJ2-3
v_gene: TRBV5-1
CDR3aa: CASSSGSRGNTDTQYF
CDR3nt: TGCGCCAGCAGCTCCGGGTCCAGAGGAAACACAGATACGCAGTATTTT

abundance: many
d_gene: TRBD2
j_gene: TRBJ2-7
v_gene: TRBV7-9
CDR3aa: CASSSSTSGTTYEQYF
CDR3nt: TGTGCCAGCAGCTCTTCGACTAGCGGGACAACCTACGAGCAGTACTTC

abundance: many
d_gene: TRBD2
j_gene: TRBJ2-3
v_gene: TRBV7-3
CDR3aa: CASSLKLAASTDTQYF
CDR3nt: TGTGCCAGCAGCTTAAAACTAGCGGCAAGCACAGATACGCAGTATTTT

abundance: -
d_gene: -
j_gene: TRBJ1-4
v_gene: TRBV2
CDR3aa: CAREANEKLFF
CDR3nt: TGTGCCCGGGAGGCTAATGAAAAACTGTTTTTT

abundance: many
d_gene: TRBD1
j_gene: TRBJ1-5
v_gene: TRBV20-1
CDR3aa: CSARVDRPSDSNQPQHF
CDR3nt: TGCAGTGCTAGAGTGGACAGGCCCAGCGATAGCAATCAGCCCCAGCATTTT

abundance: -
d_gene: -
j_gene: TRBJ2-1
v_gene: TRBV4-1
CDR3aa: CASSQGWGAPYNEQFF
CDR3nt: TGCGCCAGCAGCCAAGGTTGGGGGGCGCCTTACAATGAGCAGTTCTTC

abundance: many
d_gene: -
j_gene: TRBJ2-3
v_gene: TRBV29-1
CDR3aa: CSVEGRRLDTQYF
CDR3nt: TGCAGCGTTGAAGGGCGACGTCTAGATACGCAGTATTTT

abundance: -
d_gene: TRBD2
j_gene: TRBJ2-3
v_gene: TRBV28
CDR3aa: CASRTSGRLSTDTQYF
CDR3nt: TGTGCCAGCCGGACTAGCGGGAGGCTCAGCACAGATACGCAGTATTTT

abundance: few
d_gene: -
j_gene: TRBJ2-4
v_gene: TRBV5-5
CDR3aa: CASSWTSGGNIQYF
CDR3nt: TGTGCCAGCAGTTGGACCTCCGGGGGAAACATTCAGTACTTC

abundance: -
d_gene: -
j_gene: TRBJ2-7
v_gene: TRBV20-1
CDR3aa: CSARDFRASPLEQYF
CDR3nt: TGCAGTGCTAGAGATTTCAGGGCATCCCCCTTGGAGCAGTACTTC

abundance: -
d_gene: -
j_gene: TRBJ2-1
v_gene: TRBV11-2
CDR3aa: CASSQLRAGEQFF
CDR3nt: TGTGCCAGCAGCCAACTTCGGGCTGGTGAGCAGTTCTTC

abundance: once
d_gene: TRBD2
j_gene: TRBJ2-7
v_gene: TRBV12-3/TRBV12-4
CDR3aa: CASSLGGTSGGVYF
CDR3nt: TGTGCCAGCAGTTTAGGGGGGACTAGCGGGGGAGTGTACTTC

abundance: many
d_gene: TRBD1
j_gene: TRBJ2-5
v_gene: TRBV24-1
CDR3aa: CATSDFGRGETQYF
CDR3nt: TGTGCCACCAGTGATTTTGGCAGGGGGGAGACCCAGTACTTC

abundance: -
d_gene: -
j_gene: TRBJ2-7
v_gene: TRBV5-6
CDR3aa: CASSLTVSSTSYEQYF
CDR3nt: TGTGCCAGCAGCCTCACGGTGTCCTCAACCTCCTACGAGCAGTACTTC

abundance: -
d_gene: -
j_gene: TRBJ2-1
v_gene: TRBV7-2
CDR3aa: CASSLSGQAYNEQFF
CDR3nt: TGTGCCAGCAGCTTGTCTGGACAAGCCTACAATGAGCAGTTCTTC

abundance: -
d_gene: -
j_gene: TRBJ1-4
v_gene: TRBV2
CDR3aa: CASSTSPDEKLFF
CDR3nt: TGTGCCAGCAGTACCAGCCCCGATGAAAAACTGTTTTTT